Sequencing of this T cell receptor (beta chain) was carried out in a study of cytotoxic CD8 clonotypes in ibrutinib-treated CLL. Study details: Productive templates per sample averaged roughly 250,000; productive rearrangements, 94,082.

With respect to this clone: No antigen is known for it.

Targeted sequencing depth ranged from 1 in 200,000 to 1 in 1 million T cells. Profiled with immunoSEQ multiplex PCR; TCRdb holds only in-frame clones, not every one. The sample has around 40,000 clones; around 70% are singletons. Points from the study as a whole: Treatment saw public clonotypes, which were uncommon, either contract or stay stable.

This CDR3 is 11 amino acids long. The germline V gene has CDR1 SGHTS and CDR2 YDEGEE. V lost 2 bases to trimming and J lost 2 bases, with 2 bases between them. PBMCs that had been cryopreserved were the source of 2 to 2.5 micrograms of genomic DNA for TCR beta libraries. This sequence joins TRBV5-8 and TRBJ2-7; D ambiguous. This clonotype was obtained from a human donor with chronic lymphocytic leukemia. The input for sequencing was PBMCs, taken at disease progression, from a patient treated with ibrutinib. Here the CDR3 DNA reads TGTGCCAGCAGCTTCGCCTACGAGCAGTACTTC. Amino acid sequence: CASSFAYEQYF. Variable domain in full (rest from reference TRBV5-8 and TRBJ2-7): EAGVTQSPTHLIKTRGQQATLRCSPISGHTSVYWYQQALGLGLQFLLWYDEGEERNRGNFPPRFSGRQFPNYSSELNVNALELEDSALYLCASSFAYEQYFGPGTRLTVT.